This T cell receptor beta chain is from a study of persistence of HIV-infected CD4 T cells. Cells were stimulated nonspecifically with anti-CD3/anti-CD28 magnetic beads. Sorting of responding CD4+ T cells relied on upregulated CD40 ligand together with CD69. Undetectable plasma HIV-1 RNA below 50 copies/mL lasted at least 4 years. CD8-depleted PBMCs were stimulated about 19 hours with anti-CD28/CD49d costimulation, CD40-blocking antibody and enfuvirtide. V shed 1 base and J 0 bases; nucleotides not matched to a gene: 6. CDR3 length: 17 residues. The germline gives CDR1 LGHDT, CDR2 YNNKEL (reference sequence). Sequencing used immunoSEQ version 4 in survey mode. Sequencing used immunoSEQ multiplex PCR; TCRdb keeps in-frame clones, though not all of them. Of around 40,000 clones detected, roughly 90% appear once; the ten largest clones hold approximately 0.93%. Comments on this clone: Its specificity is not known.

Study conclusions and caveats: CMV- and Gag-responding cells had lower TCRbeta richness than CD3/CD28-responding cells. Rare CMV-responding cells carrying HIV-1 proviruses were not analyzed separately for TCR.

The source of this sequence is an adult man with HIV who was CMV-seropositive. The J gene is TRBJ1-5, the V gene TRBV3-1 (or the pseudogene TRBV3-2); 7 nucleotides align to TRBD1. The sequencing used CD4+ T cells sorted from PBMCs after roughly 18-hour stimulation, collected from a patient who received antiretroviral therapy. CDR3 residues: CASSQGVQGNSNQPQHF. CDR3 bases: TGTGCCAGCAGCCAAGGCGTACAGGGGAATAGCAATCAGCCCCAGCATTTT.